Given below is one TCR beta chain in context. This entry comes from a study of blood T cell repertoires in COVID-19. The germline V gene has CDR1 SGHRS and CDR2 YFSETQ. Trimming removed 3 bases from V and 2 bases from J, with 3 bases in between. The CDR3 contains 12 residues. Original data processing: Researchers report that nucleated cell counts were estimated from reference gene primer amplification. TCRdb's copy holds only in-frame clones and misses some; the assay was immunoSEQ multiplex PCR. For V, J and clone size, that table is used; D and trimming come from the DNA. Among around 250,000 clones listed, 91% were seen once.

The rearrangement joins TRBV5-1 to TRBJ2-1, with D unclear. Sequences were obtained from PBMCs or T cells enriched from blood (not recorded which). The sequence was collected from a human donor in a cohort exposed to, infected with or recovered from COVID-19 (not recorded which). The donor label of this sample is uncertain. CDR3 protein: CASSSAYNEQFF. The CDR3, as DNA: TGCGCCAGCAGCTCCGCCTACAATGAGCAGTTCTTC.